The clone carrying this T cell receptor (beta chain) showed up just a few times. With a much larger clone just one base away, this may be a read error. V lost 5 bases and J lost 6; bases outside the gene matches: 9. CDR1 and CDR2 from the germline V gene are SGHTA and FQGTGA. The CDR3 is 16 amino acids. MiXCR, run by TCRdb on the RT-PCR reads, gives a single entry per CDR3 protein. The data contain more than 550,000 distinct CDR3 sequences, approximately 15% of them singletons. The rearrangement links TRBV7-3 to TRBJ2-2; 10 nucleotides line up with TRBD2. Sequencing used memory CD4+ T cells from blood. The clonotype originates from a female donor in good health, serving as a healthy control. The CDR3 region has the DNA TGTGCCAGCAGCCCACAAAGCGGGAGGGCCGCCGGGGAGCTGTTTTTT. This translates into CASSPQSGRAAGELFF.